This T cell receptor beta chain appears in the sequencing data of a study of blood T cell repertoires in COVID-19. Assay used: immunoSEQ multiplex PCR; TCRdb lists only in-frame clones, some missing. Of 300,000 to 350,000 clones listed, nearly 90% were seen once; the top ten hold approximately 4.5%. Per germline, CDR1 MRHNA and CDR2 SNTAGT. V shed 4 bases and J shed 4 bases, with 13 bases lying between them. The CDR3 spans 15 residues. This receptor was identified in a woman aged 18-35 years with acute COVID-19. The sequencing sample was made of PBMCs or T cells enriched from blood (not recorded which). The chain recombines TRBV6-4 with TRBJ2-2, with TRBD1 as a possible D gene (5 bases). CDR3 nucleotide sequence: TGTGCCAGCAGTGCGAGGCAGGGAAGCACCGGGGAGCTGTTTTTT. Amino acids: CASSARQGSTGELFF.